The 30 T cell receptor beta chains below come from one sample, sequenced in a study of cytomegalovirus exposure and HLA in healthy donors. PCR primers comprised 60 Vbeta and 13 Jbeta primers. Assay: immunoSEQ multiplex PCR; the TCRdb copy retains only in-frame clones and omits some. The table lists approximately 140,000 clones, roughly 75% of them singletons. Sequencing was done on a sample of PBMCs. The source of these receptors is a man aged 40-49 years in good health and CMV-seropositive.

The rearrangement joins TRBV18 to TRBJ1-5, with no clear D. With 2 bases removed from V and 6 bases from J, the gap between germline ends came to 17 bases. The V gene's germline CDR1 is KGHSH and CDR2 LQKENI. This CDR3 region has 16 residues. As DNA, the CDR3 is TGTGCCAGCTCACCATTCCTTGGGAGTGGGAGTCAGCCCCAGCATTTT. It translates to CASSPFLGSGSQPQHF.

With respect to this clone: An end of the junction differs from the germline gene, which may be a read error. The chain has TRBV7-7 and TRBJ2-2, with D possibly matching TRBD1 (6 bases). The V gene's germline CDR1 is SSHAT and CDR2 FNYEAQ (reference sequence). CDR3 size: 17 residues. The CDR3 nucleotides read TGTGCTAGCAGCTTAAGTTTGTCAGGGGAGAGCACCGGGGAGCTGTTTTTT. This encodes CASSLSLSGESTGELFF.

The chain recombines TRBV10-1 with TRBJ2-1; D perhaps matches TRBD2 (6 bases). The germline V gene encodes CDR1 WNHNN and CDR2 SYGVQD (reference sequence). CDR3 size: 17 residues. The germline V and J ends were trimmed by 0 bases and 0 bases, with 12 bases remaining between them. This CDR3 is CASSESLGTGSYNEQFF. The CDR3 bases are TGCGCCAGCAGTGAGTCGTTGGGGACTGGCTCCTACAATGAGCAGTTCTTC.

This clone was seen more than once but under ten times. The rearrangement links TRBV30 to TRBJ1-2, with TRBD1 identical over 9 bases. V shed 3 bases and J 5 bases; nucleotides not matched to a gene: 7. Germline CDR1 GTSNPN, CDR2 SVGIG (reference sequence). The CDR3 consists of 14 residues. Here the CDR3 DNA reads TGTGCCTGGAGCACCAGGACAGGGGAATATGGCTACACCTTC. Encoded protein: CAWSTRTGEYGYTF.

This clone was counted between two and nine times. The chain has TRBV4-2 and TRBJ2-7, with 9 bases identical to TRBD1. This CDR3 comprises 15 residues. Trimming removed 1 base from V and 3 bases from J; junction bases left unmatched: 4. Germline loops: CDR1 LGHNA, CDR2 YNFKEQ. The CDR3 DNA follows: TGTGCCAGCAGCCAAGGGGCGGGACAGGGCTACGAGCAGTACTTC. Translating gives CASSQGAGQGYEQYF.

V is TRBV29-1 and J is TRBJ2-1; possibly TRBD1 for D (6 bases). Trimming took 5 bases from V and 0 from J, leaving 17 bases between them. The CDR3 is 16 amino acids. Germline V gene sequence: CDR1 SQVTM, CDR2 ANQGSEA. The CDR3 sequence is CSVPGAGVSSYNEQFF. CDR3 nucleotides: TGCAGCGTTCCAGGGGCCGGAGTCAGCTCCTACAATGAGCAGTTCTTC.

The V and J genes are TRBV9 and TRBJ2-1; D perhaps matches TRBD2 (6 bases). The V gene lost 3 bases and the J gene lost 0 bases, with 16 bases spanning the gap. There are 17 residues in the CDR3. Per germline, CDR1 SGDLS and CDR2 YYNGEE. CDR3 nucleotides: TGTGCCAGCAGCGGACGGGGACTTACGAGCTCCTACAATGAGCAGTTCTTC. It specifies CASSGRGLTSSYNEQFF.

The chain uses TRBV2 and TRBJ1-2; weak D call: TRBD1 (6 bases). The CDR3 is 15 amino acids. Per germline, CDR1 SNHLY and CDR2 FYNNEI. V shed 4 bases and J shed 4 bases, with 16 bases lying between them. The DNA of the CDR3 is TGTGCCAGCAGTGGGACAGCCATAATCCTCTATGGCTACACCTTC. Translated: CASSGTAIILYGYTF.

This chain links TRBV18 with TRBJ2-7; 7 bases agree with TRBD2. V gave up 5 bases and J gave up 4 bases; unmatched junction bases: 11. CDR3 length: 15 amino acids. Looked up from germline, CDR1 is KGHSH and CDR2 is LQKENI. This chain's CDR3 is CASSLDGGGVYEQYF. The CDR3 DNA reads TGTGCCAGCTCATTGGATGGGGGGGGTGTGTACGAGCAGTACTTC.

The rearrangement joins TRBV18 to TRBJ2-1, with D possibly TRBD2 on 6 matching bases. The V and J ends lost 1 base and 7 bases respectively, with 11 bases between them. Germline CDR1 KGHSH, CDR2 LQKENI. The CDR3 is made up of 14 amino acids. The DNA for the CDR3 is TGTGCCAGCTCACCACTGGACGGGGGAAATGAGCAGTTCTTC. Protein sequence: CASSPLDGGNEQFF.

This clone was found once. This chain links TRBV9 with TRBJ2-2; D might be TRBD2 (7 bases). CDR1 and CDR2 from the germline V gene are SGDLS and YYNGEE. There are 16 residues in the CDR3. The V end lost 4 bases, the J end lost 4 bases, and 17 bases lay between the germline ends. The CDR3 coding sequence is TGTGCCAGCAGCCCCGATCTGGGGGGGCGCACCGGGGAGCTGTTTTTT. It encodes CASSPDLGGRTGELFF.

The rearrangement links TRBV7-9 to TRBJ2-3, with TRBD2 identical over 11 bases. This CDR3 is 17 amino acids long. Losses at the gene ends were 8 bases for V and 2 bases for J; bases not matched to a gene: 12. CDR1 SEHNR and CDR2 FQNEAQ come from the germline V gene (reference sequence). The CDR3, as DNA: TGTGCCAGCTTAGACGGAGGGACTAGCGGTCCCACAGATACGCAGTATTTT. Its translation is CASLDGGTSGPTDTQYF.

J is TRBJ1-1 and V is TRBV4-1; D gene ambiguous. Germline V gene data show CDR1 as MGHRA and CDR2 as YSYEKL. This CDR3 is built from 13 residues. Deletions cut 2 bases from V and 0 bases from J, with 4 bases between. CDR3 loop: CASSQLMNTEAFF. The CDR3 DNA sequence: TGCGCCAGCAGCCAATTAATGAACACTGAAGCTTTCTTT.

This clone was seen a few times. The chain couples TRBV2 to TRBJ2-1, with D possibly TRBD2 on 7 matching bases. Germline assignment: CDR1 SNHLY and CDR2 FYNNEI. The CDR3 loop spans 15 amino acids. V shed 9 bases and J shed 1 base, with 16 bases lying between them. CDR3: CARGGGGGSYNEQFF. Written as DNA, the CDR3 is TGTGCCAGAGGAGGGGGGGGAGGATCCTACAATGAGCAGTTCTTC.

This clone has only one observation. This chain uses TRBV5-1 with TRBJ2-3; D remains ambiguous. V was cut by 4 bases and J by 2 bases, with 11 bases left in between. The V gene's germline CDR1 is SGHRS and CDR2 YFSETQ. The CDR3 sequence is 14 residues long. The CDR3 here is CASSLITITDTQYF. CDR3 in DNA: TGCGCCAGCAGCCTCATCACTATCACAGATACGCAGTATTTT.

A few counts support this clone. The genes are TRBV28 and TRBJ2-6; D call uncertain. The V gene lost 3 bases and the J gene lost 0 bases, with 6 bases spanning the gap. The germline CDR1 and CDR2 sequences are MDHEN and SYDVKM. The CDR3 is 15 residues long. The CDR3 protein is CASSLRGSGANVLTF. Here the CDR3 DNA reads TGTGCCAGCAGTTTGAGAGGCTCTGGGGCCAACGTCCTGACTTTC.

This CDR3 reads CASRGDRESNQPQHF. Written as DNA, the CDR3 is TGTGCCAGCAGGGGTGACAGGGAGAGCAATCAGCCCCAGCATTTT. The chain links TRBV6-1 to TRBJ1-5, with TRBD1 identical over 7 bases. The CDR3 spans 15 residues. With V trimmed by 6 bases and J by 1 base, 6 bases remained unmatched. Germline V gene sequence: CDR1 MNHNS, CDR2 SASEGT.

This clone appeared a few times. V and J are TRBV5-8 and TRBJ2-1, with 11 bases that match TRBD2. The CDR3 runs 19 residues. Losses at the gene ends were 4 bases for V and 0 bases for J; bases not matched to a gene: 12. Per germline, CDR1 SGHTS and CDR2 YDEGEE. CDR3 region: CASSATGTSGPLSYNEQFF. As DNA, the CDR3 is TGTGCCAGCAGCGCAACCGGGACTAGCGGTCCCCTCTCCTACAATGAGCAGTTCTTC.

This sequence joins TRBV5-4 and TRBJ2-1, with 11 bases identical to TRBD2. Looked up from germline, CDR1 is SGHNT and CDR2 is YYREEE (reference sequence). Trimming removed 4 bases from V and 6 bases from J; junction bases left unmatched: 0. The CDR3 is made up of 13 amino acids. CDR3 sequence: CASSLAGGNEQFF. The DNA for the CDR3 is TGTGCCAGCAGCCTAGCGGGAGGCAATGAGCAGTTCTTC.

The rearrangement uses TRBV6-5 and TRBJ2-5, with a weak D call TRBD2 (7 bases). Germline loops: CDR1 MNHEY, CDR2 SVGAGI. The CDR3 consists of 14 residues. Deletions cut 2 bases from V and 4 bases from J, with 11 bases between. CDR3 sequence: CASSYVGGRETQYF. CDR3 sequence (DNA): TGTGCCAGCAGTTACGTCGGGGGGCGAGAGACCCAGTACTTC.

On this clone itself: Other DNA sequences in the same sample also yield this CDR3. V and J are TRBV29-1 and TRBJ2-7, with D uncertain. The V and J ends lost 1 base and 0 bases respectively, with 4 bases between them. The V gene's germline CDR1 is SQVTM and CDR2 ANQGSEA. The CDR3 spans 12 residues. CDR3 sequence (DNA): TGCAGCGTTGAAGGGAGCTCCTACGAGCAGTACTTC. As protein: CSVEGSSYEQYF.

The rearrangement joins TRBV7-8 to TRBJ2-7, with TRBD1 identical over 11 bases. This CDR3 is 20 amino acids long. Trimming took 1 base from V and 1 from J; bases not matched to a gene: 15. Looked up from germline, CDR1 is SGHVS and CDR2 is FQNEAQ. CDR3 bases: TGTGCCAGCAGCTTAGGTCTCCCCTCATTCGGGACAGGGGGGTCCTACGAGCAGTACTTC. It yields the protein CASSLGLPSFGTGGSYEQYF. The variable domain in full, completed from reference TRBV7-8 and TRBJ2-7, reads GAGVSQSPRYKVAKRGQDVALRCDPISGHVSLFWYQQALGQGPEFLTYFQNEAQLDKSGLPSDRFFAERPEGSVSTLKIQRTQQEDSAVYLCASSLGLPSFGTGGSYEQYFGPGTRLTVT.

This clone was recorded a few times. J is TRBJ2-1 and V is TRBV13, with 10 bases fitting TRBD1. The CDR3 is 15 residues long. CDR1 is PRHDT and CDR2 is FYEKMQ in the germline V gene (reference sequence). V dropped 3 bases and J dropped 6; count of bases not matched to a gene: 5. CDR3 in amino acids: CASSFGTGVGNEQFF. CDR3 DNA: TGTGCCAGCAGCTTTGGGACAGGGGTGGGCAATGAGCAGTTCTTC.

This clone was picked up a small number of times. The rearrangement uses TRBV5-4 and TRBJ1-1, with TRBD1 matching 8 bases. V lost 4 bases and J lost 1; bases outside the gene matches: 9. CDR3 length: 16 residues. Germline CDR1 is SGHNT and CDR2 is YYREEE (reference sequence). As DNA, the CDR3 is TGTGCCAGCAGCACCGGGGACAGGCTCTCGAACACTGAAGCTTTCTTT. This encodes CASSTGDRLSNTEAFF.

The chain combines TRBV27 with TRBJ2-1; TRBD2 matches at 9 bases. J was trimmed by 10 bases and V by 6 bases; bases with no gene match: 10. Germline CDR1 and CDR2: MNHEY and SMNVEV (reference sequence). This CDR3 region has 14 residues. The CDR3 nucleotides read TGTGCCAGCAGGGCGGGAGGGAGGGGGTGGGAGCAGTTCTTC. This translates into CASRAGGRGWEQFF.

The rearrangement links TRBV5-1 to TRBJ2-7; TRBD1 matches 7 bases. This CDR3 is built from 17 residues. The ends lost 3 bases at V and 4 bases at J; junction bases unmatched: 16. The V gene's germline CDR1 is SGHRS and CDR2 YFSETQ. CDR3 sequence reads: CASSYRGHLTLQYEQYF. CDR3 in DNA: TGCGCCAGCAGCTACAGGGGACATCTCACCCTCCAATACGAGCAGTACTTC.

The V gene is TRBV5-4, the J gene TRBJ1-2; 8 bases fit TRBD1. The CDR3 has 16 residues. Looked up from germline, CDR1 is SGHNT and CDR2 is YYREEE (reference sequence). Trimming cost V 2 bases and J 0 bases; bases outside gene matches: 6. This CDR3 is CASSFGDRLSNYGYTF. CDR3 coding DNA: TGTGCCAGCAGCTTTGGGGACAGGCTGTCTAACTATGGCTACACCTTC.

The rearrangement links TRBV27 to TRBJ2-1; D not certain. The ends were cut back, 1 base at V and 3 bases at J, with 7 bases in the middle. The germline V gene has CDR1 MNHEY and CDR2 SMNVEV (reference sequence). The CDR3 loop spans 14 amino acids. Written as DNA, the CDR3 is TGTGCCAGCAGTTTATGGCCCCTCTACAATGAGCAGTTCTTC. Translation gives CASSLWPLYNEQFF.

Only a few counts were recorded for this clone. The V and J genes are TRBV16 and TRBJ2-1; the match to TRBD2 covers 7 bases. The junction had 16 bases not matched to a gene; V was cut back by 7 bases and J by 7 bases. The CDR3 is 16 residues long. CDR1 and CDR2 (germline): KGHSY, FQNENV. DNA of the CDR3: TGTGCCAGCAAGACAATCCTAGCGGAGAAGGTGAATGAGCAGTTCTTC. Its protein product is CASKTILAEKVNEQFF.

This chain connects TRBV11-2 to TRBJ1-1, with 9 nucleotides matching TRBD1. Germline V gene lookup returns CDR1 SGHAT and CDR2 FQNNGV. V trimming: 4 bases; J trimming: 0 bases; junction bases outside the gene matches: 6. This CDR3 spans 16 amino acids. The DNA of the CDR3 is TGTGCCAGCAGCTCCGGCACAGGGGGCGTGAACACTGAAGCTTTCTTT. Encoded protein: CASSSGTGGVNTEAFF.